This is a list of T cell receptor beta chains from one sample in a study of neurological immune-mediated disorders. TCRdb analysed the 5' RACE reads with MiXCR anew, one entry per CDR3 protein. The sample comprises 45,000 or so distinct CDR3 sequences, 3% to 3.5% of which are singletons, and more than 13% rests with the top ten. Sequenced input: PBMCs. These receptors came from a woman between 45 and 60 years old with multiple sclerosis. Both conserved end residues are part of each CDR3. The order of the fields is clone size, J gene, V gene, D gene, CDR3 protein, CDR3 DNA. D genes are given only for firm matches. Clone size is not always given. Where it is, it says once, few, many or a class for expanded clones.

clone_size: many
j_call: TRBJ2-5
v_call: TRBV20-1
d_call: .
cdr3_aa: CSARPRTILWETQYF
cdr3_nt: TGCAGTGCTAGACCACGGACTATCCTCTGGGAGACCCAGTACTTC

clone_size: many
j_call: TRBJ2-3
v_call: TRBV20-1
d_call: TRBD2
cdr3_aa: CSARDYGGGGSTDTQYF
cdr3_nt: TGCAGTGCTAGAGATTACGGCGGGGGGGGTTCCACAGATACGCAGTATTTT

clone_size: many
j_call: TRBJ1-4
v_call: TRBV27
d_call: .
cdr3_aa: CASTGLGLGVEKLFF
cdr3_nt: TGTGCCAGCACTGGACTTGGTTTAGGGGTTGAAAAACTGTTTTTT

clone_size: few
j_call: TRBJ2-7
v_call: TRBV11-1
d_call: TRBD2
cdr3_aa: CASSFASGIYEQYF
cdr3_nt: TGTGCCAGCAGCTTCGCTAGCGGGATATATGAGCAGTACTTC

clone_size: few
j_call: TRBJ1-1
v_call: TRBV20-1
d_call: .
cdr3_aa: CSAPFVGGMNTEAFF
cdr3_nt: TGCAGTGCCCCATTCGTAGGGGGGATGAACACTGAAGCTTTCTTT

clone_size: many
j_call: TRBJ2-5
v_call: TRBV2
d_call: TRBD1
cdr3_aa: CASSGTEQETQYF
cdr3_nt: TGTGCCAGCAGCGGGACAGAACAAGAGACCCAGTACTTC

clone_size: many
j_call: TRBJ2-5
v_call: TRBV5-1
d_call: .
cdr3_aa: CASSQGLQYQETQYF
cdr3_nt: TGCGCCAGCAGCCAGGGACTCCAGTACCAAGAGACCCAGTACTTC

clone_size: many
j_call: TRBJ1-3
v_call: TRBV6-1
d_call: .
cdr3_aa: CASSLTAYGNTIYF
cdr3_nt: TGTGCCAGCAGTCTGACAGCCTACGGAAACACCATATATTTT

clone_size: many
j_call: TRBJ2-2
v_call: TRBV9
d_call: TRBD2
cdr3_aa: CASSAVAGGHTGELFF
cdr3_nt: TGTGCCAGCAGCGCCGTAGCGGGGGGGCACACCGGGGAGCTGTTTTTT

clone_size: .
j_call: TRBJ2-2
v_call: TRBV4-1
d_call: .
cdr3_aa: CASSQGAVPATGELFF
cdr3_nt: TGCGCCAGCAGCCAAGGAGCGGTCCCGGCCACCGGGGAGCTGTTTTTT

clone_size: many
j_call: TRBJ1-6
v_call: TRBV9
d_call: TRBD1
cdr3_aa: CASSDRDRNSPLHF
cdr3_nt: TGTGCCAGCAGCGACCGGGACAGAAATTCACCCCTCCACTTT

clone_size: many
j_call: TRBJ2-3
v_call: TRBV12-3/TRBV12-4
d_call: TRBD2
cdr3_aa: CASNLGLAGGPGYF
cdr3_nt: TGTGCCAGCAATTTAGGCCTCGCGGGGGGGCCGGGGTATTTT

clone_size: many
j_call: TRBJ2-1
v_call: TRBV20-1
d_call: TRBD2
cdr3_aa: CSARSQASGRYNEQFF
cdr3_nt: TGCAGTGCTAGAAGTCAAGCTAGCGGGCGATACAATGAGCAGTTCTTC

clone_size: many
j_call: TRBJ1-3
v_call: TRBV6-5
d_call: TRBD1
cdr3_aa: CASSSQSGQGAGNTIYF
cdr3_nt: TGTGCCAGCAGTTCGCAGAGTGGACAGGGGGCAGGAAACACCATATATTTT

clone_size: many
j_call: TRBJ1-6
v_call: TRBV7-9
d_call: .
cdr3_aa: CASSGGGGSYNSPLHF
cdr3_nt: TGTGCCAGCAGCGGAGGGGGAGGCTCCTATAATTCACCCCTCCACTTT

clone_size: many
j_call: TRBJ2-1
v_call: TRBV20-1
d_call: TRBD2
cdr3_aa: CSARPSGISYNEQFF
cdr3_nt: TGCAGTGCTAGGCCTAGCGGGATATCCTACAATGAGCAGTTCTTC

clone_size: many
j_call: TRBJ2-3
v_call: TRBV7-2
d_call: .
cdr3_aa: CASSPLTTSNTQYF
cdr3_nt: TGTGCCAGCAGCCCATTGACTACCTCAAATACGCAGTATTTT

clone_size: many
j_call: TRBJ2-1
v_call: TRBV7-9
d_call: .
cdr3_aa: CASSFSGYEQFF
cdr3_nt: TGTGCCAGCAGCTTCAGCGGGTATGAGCAGTTCTTC